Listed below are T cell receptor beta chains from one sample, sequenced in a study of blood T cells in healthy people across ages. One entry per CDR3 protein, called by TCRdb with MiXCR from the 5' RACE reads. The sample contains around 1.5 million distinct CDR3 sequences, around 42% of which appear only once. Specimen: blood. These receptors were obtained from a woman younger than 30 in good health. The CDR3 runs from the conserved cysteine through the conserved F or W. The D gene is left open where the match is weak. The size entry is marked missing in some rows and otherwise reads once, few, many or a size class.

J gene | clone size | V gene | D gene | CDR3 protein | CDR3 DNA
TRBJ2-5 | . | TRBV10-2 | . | CVTSHFQETQYF | TGCGTTACTAGCCATTTCCAAGAGACCCAGTACTTC
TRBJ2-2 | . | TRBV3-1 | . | CVSSHGRARRGGELFF | TGTGTCAGCAGCCACGGCCGGGCCCGACGAGGCGGGGAGCTGTTTTTT
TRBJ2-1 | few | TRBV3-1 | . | CASSQAGGNVNEQFF | TGTGCCAGCAGCCAAGCGGGCGGGAATGTCAATGAGCAGTTCTTC
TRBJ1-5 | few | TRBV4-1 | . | CASSGRGGSNQPQHF | TGCGCCAGCAGCGGGCGCGGAGGTAGCAATCAGCCCCAGCATTTT
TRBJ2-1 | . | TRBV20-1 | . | CSASSGVSYNEQFF | TGCAGTGCTAGTTCGGGGGTCTCCTACAATGAGCAGTTCTTC
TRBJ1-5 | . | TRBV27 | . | CASSTLGAQPQHF | TGTGCCAGCTCAACCCTGGGGGCTCAGCCCCAGCATTTT
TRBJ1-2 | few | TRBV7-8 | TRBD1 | CASSPLPGQNYGYTF | TGTGCCAGCAGCCCTCTCCCGGGACAGAACTATGGCTACACCTTC
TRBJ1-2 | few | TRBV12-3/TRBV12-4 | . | CASSLGFSYGYTF | TGTGCCAGCAGTTTAGGTTTTAGCTATGGCTACACCTTC
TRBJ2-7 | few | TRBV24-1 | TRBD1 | CATGTGAYNEQYF | TGTGCCACCGGGACAGGGGCTTACAATGAGCAGTACTTC
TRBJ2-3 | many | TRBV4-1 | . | CASSQEFFAGADTQYF | TGCGCCAGCAGCCAAGAGTTCTTCGCTGGCGCAGATACGCAGTATTTT
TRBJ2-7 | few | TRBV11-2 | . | CASGGSTYEQYF | TGTGCCAGCGGGGGGTCAACCTACGAGCAGTACTTC
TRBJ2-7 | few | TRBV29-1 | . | CSVEGTASYEQYF | TGCAGCGTTGAGGGGACGGCCTCCTACGAGCAGTACTTC
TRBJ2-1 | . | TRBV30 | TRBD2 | CASLAGESDEQFF | TGTGCCTCTTTAGCGGGAGAGTCCGATGAGCAGTTCTTC
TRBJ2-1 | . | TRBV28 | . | CASTDRYNEQFF | TGTGCCAGCACCGATAGATACAATGAGCAGTTCTTC
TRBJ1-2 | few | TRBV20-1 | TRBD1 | CSASRDSYGYTF | TGCAGTGCTAGTCGGGACAGTTATGGCTACACCTTC
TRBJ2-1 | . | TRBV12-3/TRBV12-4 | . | CASSLQGNYNEQFF | TGTGCCAGCAGTCTACAGGGAAACTACAATGAGCAGTTCTTC
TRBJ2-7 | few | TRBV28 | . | CASRPGSGVMSYEQYF | TGTGCCAGCAGGCCGGGGTCAGGGGTGATGTCCTACGAGCAGTACTTC
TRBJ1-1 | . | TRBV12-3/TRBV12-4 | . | CASRGITEAFF | TGTGCCAGCAGGGGGATTACTGAAGCTTTCTTT
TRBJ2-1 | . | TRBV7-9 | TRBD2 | CASSLAAGGGAYNEQFF | TGTGCCAGCAGCTTAGCTGCGGGCGGGGGGGCCTACAATGAGCAGTTCTTC
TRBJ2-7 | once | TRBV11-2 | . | CANSQGAASYEQYF | TGTGCCAACAGCCAGGGAGCGGCCTCCTACGAGCAGTACTTC
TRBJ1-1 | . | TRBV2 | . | CASRDPGRNTEAFF | TGTGCCAGCAGGGACCCAGGGAGGAACACTGAAGCTTTCTTT
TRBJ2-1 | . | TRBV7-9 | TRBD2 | CGGGEESSYNEQFF | TGTGGCGGGGGGGAGGAGAGCTCCTACAATGAGCAGTTCTTC
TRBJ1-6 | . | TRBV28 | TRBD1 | CASSPSGQGLGSPLHF | TGTGCCAGCAGTCCCTCGGGACAGGGACTTGGATCACCCCTCCACTTT
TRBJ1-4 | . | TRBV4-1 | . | CASSQDGGGTNEKLFF | TGCGCCAGCAGCCAAGATGGGGGGGGGACCAATGAAAAACTGTTTTTT
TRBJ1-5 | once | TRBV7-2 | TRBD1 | CASSSGTAHQPQHF | TGTGCCAGTTCTTCCGGGACAGCTCATCAGCCCCAGCATTTT
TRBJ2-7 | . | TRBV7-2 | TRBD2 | CASSSGAGLASEQYF | TGTGCCAGCAGCTCCGGGGCGGGACTAGCGTCCGAGCAGTACTTC
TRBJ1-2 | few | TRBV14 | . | CASSPGTRWGYTF | TGTGCCAGCAGCCCCGGGACAAGGTGGGGCTACACCTTC
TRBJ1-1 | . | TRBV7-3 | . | CASSSWGANTEAFF | TGTGCCAGCAGCTCATGGGGGGCGAACACTGAAGCTTTCTTT
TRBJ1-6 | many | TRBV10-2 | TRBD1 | CASRDRGSSYNSPLHF | TGCGCCAGTCGGGACAGGGGGAGCTCCTATAATTCACCCCTCCACTTT
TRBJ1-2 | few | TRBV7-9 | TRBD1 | CASSSSGQVPGYTF | TGTGCCAGCAGCTCCTCGGGACAGGTTCCCGGCTACACCTTC
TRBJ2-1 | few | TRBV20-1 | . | CSEERDGYNEQFF | TGCAGCGAAGAACGGGACGGGTACAATGAGCAGTTCTTC
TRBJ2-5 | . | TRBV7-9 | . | CASSPTSGSETQYF | TGTGCCAGCAGCCCGACTAGTGGGTCGGAGACCCAGTACTTC
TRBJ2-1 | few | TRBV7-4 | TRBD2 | CASSLARSGSAYNEQFF | TGTGCCAGCAGCTTAGCTCGGAGCGGGAGTGCGTACAATGAGCAGTTCTTC
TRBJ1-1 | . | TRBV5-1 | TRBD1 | CASKDRAGFAEAFF | TGCGCCAGCAAGGACAGGGCGGGATTCGCTGAAGCTTTCTTT
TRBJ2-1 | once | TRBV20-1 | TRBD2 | CSASLGTSGKNEQFF | TGCAGTGCGAGCCTCGGGACTAGCGGGAAAAATGAGCAGTTCTTC
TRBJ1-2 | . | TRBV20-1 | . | CSGREAYGYTF | TGCAGTGGAAGGGAGGCCTATGGCTACACCTTC
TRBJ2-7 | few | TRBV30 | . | CAWTPGVAVTYEQYF | TGTGCCTGGACCCCCGGGGTAGCGGTCACCTACGAGCAGTACTTC
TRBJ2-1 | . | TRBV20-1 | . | CSALGQGYNEQFF | TGCAGTGCTTTGGGGCAGGGCTACAATGAGCAGTTCTTC
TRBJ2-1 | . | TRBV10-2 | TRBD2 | CASRSREAYNEQFF | TGCGCCAGCCGGAGCCGGGAGGCCTACAATGAGCAGTTCTTC
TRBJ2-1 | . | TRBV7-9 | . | CASSFRDPLEQFF | TGTGCCAGCAGCTTCCGGGACCCCCTTGAGCAGTTCTTC
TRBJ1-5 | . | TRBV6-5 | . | CASSFPDQPQHF | TGTGCCAGCAGTTTTCCGGATCAGCCCCAGCATTTT
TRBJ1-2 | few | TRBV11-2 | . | CASSPVGQGFGYTF | TGTGCCAGCAGCCCCGTTGGTCAGGGTTTCGGCTACACCTTC
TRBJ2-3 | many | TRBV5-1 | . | CASSLEDTQYF | TGTGCCAGCAGCTTAGAAGATACGCAGTATTTT
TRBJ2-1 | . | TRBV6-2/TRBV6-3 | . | CASSKPYNEQFF | TGTGCCAGCAGCAAACCTTACAATGAGCAGTTCTTC
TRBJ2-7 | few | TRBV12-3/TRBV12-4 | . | CACRSGIYEQYF | TGTGCCTGCAGGTCGGGGATCTACGAGCAGTACTTC
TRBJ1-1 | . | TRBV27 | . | CASSFPALNTEAFF | TGTGCCAGCAGTTTCCCAGCCTTGAACACTGAAGCTTTCTTT